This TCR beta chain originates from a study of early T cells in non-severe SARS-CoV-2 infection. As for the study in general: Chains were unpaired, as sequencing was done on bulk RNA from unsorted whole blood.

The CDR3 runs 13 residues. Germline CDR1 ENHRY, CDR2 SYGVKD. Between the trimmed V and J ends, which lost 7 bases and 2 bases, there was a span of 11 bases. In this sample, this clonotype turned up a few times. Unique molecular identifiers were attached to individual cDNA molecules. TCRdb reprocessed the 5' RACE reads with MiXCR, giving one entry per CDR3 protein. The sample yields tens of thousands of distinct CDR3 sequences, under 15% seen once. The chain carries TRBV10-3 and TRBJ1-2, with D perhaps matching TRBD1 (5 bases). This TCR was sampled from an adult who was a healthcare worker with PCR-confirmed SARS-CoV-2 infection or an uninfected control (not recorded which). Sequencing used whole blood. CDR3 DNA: TGTGCCATCACCGACAGAGCCAACTATGGCTACACCTTC. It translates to CAITDRANYGYTF.